This record concerns one T cell receptor beta chain sequence. This CDR3 contains 15 residues. J lost 6 bases, V lost 4 bases, and 8 bases had no gene match. Germline V gene sequence: CDR1 MNHEY, CDR2 SVGAGI. This sample is part of a study of blood T cell repertoires in COVID-19. Overall study context: The United States, Italy and Spain were the sources of the acute and convalescent COVID-19 samples. In each case, the material was cDNA or gDNA derived from T cells, B-cell-depleted T cells, or PBMCs.

In the original processing: Amplifying reference gene primers gave estimates of nucleated cell counts. This table comes from immunoSEQ multiplex PCR, and its TCRdb copy is limited to in-frame clones, with some not included. From that table come the V and J calls and clone size; the DNA was used to work out D and trimming. The data hold more than 140,000 clones, with 84% observed a single time. The clonotype originates from a woman between 50 and 59 years old in a cohort sampled during active or convalescent COVID-19. The sequenced material came from peripheral blood. The J gene is TRBJ2-3, the V gene TRBV6-5, with TRBD1 matching 9 bases. The CDR3 DNA is TGTGCCAGCAGTTGGGGACAGGGCCCCGCGGATACGCAGTATTTT. Its translation: CASSWGQGPADTQYF.